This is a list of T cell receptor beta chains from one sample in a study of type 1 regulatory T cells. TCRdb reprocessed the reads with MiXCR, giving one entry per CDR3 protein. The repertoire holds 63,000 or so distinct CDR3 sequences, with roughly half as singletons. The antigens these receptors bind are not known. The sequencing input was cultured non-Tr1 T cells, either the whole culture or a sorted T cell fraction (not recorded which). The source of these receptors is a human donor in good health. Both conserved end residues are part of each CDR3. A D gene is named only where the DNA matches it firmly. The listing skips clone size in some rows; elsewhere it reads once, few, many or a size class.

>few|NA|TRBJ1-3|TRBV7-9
TGTGCCAGCAGCTTAGATACCTCAGAGGGCATATATTTT
CASSLDTSEGIYF
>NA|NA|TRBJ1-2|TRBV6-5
TGTGCCAGCAGTATCGACAGCTATGGCTACACCTTC
CASSIDSYGYTF
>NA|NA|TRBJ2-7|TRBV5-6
TGTGCCAGCAGCTTGCAGGACGAGCAGTACTTC
CASSLQDEQYF
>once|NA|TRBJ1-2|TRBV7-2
TGTGCCAGCAGCTCTGGCGGACACTATGGCTACACCTTC
CASSSGGHYGYTF
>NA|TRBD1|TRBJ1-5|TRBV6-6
TGTGCCAGCAGACGGACAGGGGATAATCAGCCCCAGCATTTT
CASRRTGDNQPQHF
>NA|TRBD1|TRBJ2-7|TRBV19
TGTGCCGTGAGTCGAGGGGGCCACTACGAGCAGTACTTC
CAVSRGGHYEQYF
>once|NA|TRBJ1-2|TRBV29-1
TGCAGCGTTCGGGAGGGAGTTAACTATGGCTACACCTTC
CSVREGVNYGYTF
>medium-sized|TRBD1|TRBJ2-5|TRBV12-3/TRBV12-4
TGTGCCAGCAGTGGGACAGGGTTGTTTAAGACCCAGTACTTC
CASSGTGLFKTQYF
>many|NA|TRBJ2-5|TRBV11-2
TGTGCCAGCAGAGGAGAAAGGGCCTGGGAGACCCAGTACTTC
CASRGERAWETQYF
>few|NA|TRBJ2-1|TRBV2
TGTGCCACCGGGAGCTCCTACAATGAGCAGTTCTTC
CATGSSYNEQFF
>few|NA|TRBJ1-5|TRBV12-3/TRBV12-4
TGTGCCAGCCAAAGCCCCGTTTTCAATCAGCCCCAGCATTTT
CASQSPVFNQPQHF
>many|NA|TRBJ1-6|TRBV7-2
TGTGCCAGCAGCTTAGCCCCGGGGTTTGGTGATTCACCCCTCCACTTT
CASSLAPGFGDSPLHF
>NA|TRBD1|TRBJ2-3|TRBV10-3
TGTGCCATCAGTGATGGGGACAGGGGGACAGATACGCAGTATTTT
CAISDGDRGTDTQYF
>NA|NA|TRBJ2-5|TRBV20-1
TGCAGTGCTAGAATCGCAGGGGCTGAGACCCAGTACTTC
CSARIAGAETQYF
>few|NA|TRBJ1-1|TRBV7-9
TGTGCCAGCAGCTTAGGGGGGGCCGGGGTGGCTGAAGCTTTCTTT
CASSLGGAGVAEAFF
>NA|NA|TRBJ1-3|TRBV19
TGTGCCAGTAGTTTCCTCAGGGGCGGCTCTGGAAACACCATATATTTT
CASSFLRGGSGNTIYF
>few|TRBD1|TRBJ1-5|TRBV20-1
TGCAGTGCTGTAGACAGGGGCAATCAGCCCCAGCATTTT
CSAVDRGNQPQHF